What follows are 18 T cell receptor beta chains derived from one specimen sequenced in a study of control samples from healthy donors and cancer patients. Only in-frame clones appear in the TCRdb table, and some are missing; sequencing was by immunoSEQ multiplex PCR. The sample yields under 80,000 clones, about 80% seen once. Specimen: blood. Receptors originate from a man aged 45-65 years in good health.

On this clone: Other DNA sequences in this specimen translate into the identical CDR3. The CDR3 coding sequence is TGCGCCAGCAGCCCCGGGGGTCTAGCCAAAAACATTCAGTACTTC. The encoded protein is CASSPGGLAKNIQYF. The chain has TRBV5-1 and TRBJ2-4; the D gene is possibly TRBD2 (6 bases). The germline gives CDR1 SGHRS, CDR2 YFSETQ. The CDR3 contains 15 residues. V was trimmed by 4 bases and J by 0 bases, leaving 11 bases between them.

The chain carries TRBV12-3 or TRBV12-4 and TRBJ2-1; D gene uncertain. This CDR3 region has 13 residues. V was cut by 3 bases and J by 5 bases, with 8 bases left in between. The chain's CDR3 is CASSFSVDNEQFF. CDR3 DNA sequence: TGTGCCAGCAGTTTCTCCGTGGACAATGAGCAGTTCTTC.

This clone was seen just once. The chain combines TRBV24-1 with TRBJ2-2; 12 bases align to TRBD2. With 7 bases clipped from V and 5 bases from J, the junction kept 4 bases outside the gene matches. Germline CDR1 reads KGHDR; CDR2 reads SFDVKD. This CDR3 is 15 amino acids long. CDR3 sequence: CATSGLAGLTGELFF. The CDR3 DNA reads as TGTGCCACCAGCGGACTAGCGGGGTTAACCGGGGAGCTGTTTTTT.

The J gene is TRBJ1-1, the V gene TRBV20-1, with a tentative D call TRBD1 (6 bases). CDR3 length equals 15 residues. CDR1 is DFQATT, CDR2 SNEGSKA, per germline (reference sequence). Trimming took off 3 bases at V and 4 bases at J, with 18 bases between the two ends. This CDR3 reads CSASPGNLRGTEAFF. The CDR3 nucleotides are TGCAGTGCTAGTCCGGGGAACCTCAGGGGCACTGAAGCTTTCTTT.

CDR3 sequence (DNA): TGTGCCACCAGGAGCCGGGCCCCCAGGGGTGAAGCTTTCTTT. This gives the protein CATRSRAPRGEAFF. The V and J genes are TRBV24-1 and TRBJ1-1; D perhaps matches TRBD1 (6 bases). V lost 7 bases and J lost 7, with 18 bases in between. The germline V gene encodes CDR1 KGHDR and CDR2 SFDVKD. There are 14 residues in the CDR3.

J is TRBJ1-2 and V is TRBV6-6; no reliable D call. The CDR3 consists of 12 residues. The V and J ends lost 4 bases and 1 base respectively, with 4 bases between them. Germline lookup yields CDR1 MNHNY and CDR2 SVGAGI (reference sequence). CDR3: CASSSINYGYTF. Here the CDR3 DNA reads TGTGCCAGCAGTTCAATTAACTATGGCTACACCTTC.

V is TRBV10-3 and J is TRBJ2-7, with D unresolved. The germline CDR1 and CDR2 sequences are ENHRY and SYGVKD. The CDR3 consists of 13 residues. Deletions cut 10 bases from V and 6 bases from J, with 19 bases between. Here the CDR3 reads CATQSSSVSEQYF. The CDR3 DNA sequence: TGTGCCACCCAAAGCAGCTCCGTGAGCGAGCAGTACTTC.

This chain joins TRBV29-1 and TRBJ2-2; D is unresolved. In germline, CDR1 is SQVTM, CDR2 ANQGSEA. Deletions cut 2 bases from V and 8 bases from J, with 12 bases between. The CDR3 consists of 13 residues. The CDR3 sequence is CSVETLQAGELFF. The DNA of the CDR3 is TGCAGCGTTGAAACCCTCCAGGCTGGGGAGCTGTTTTTT.

The V and J genes are TRBV7-8 and TRBJ2-4; tentatively, D is TRBD2 (6 bases). Trimming pared 0 bases from V and 3 bases from J, leaving 9 bases between. CDR1 is SGHVS and CDR2 is FQNEAQ in the germline V gene. The CDR3 sequence is 15 residues long. CDR3 bases: TGTGCCAGCAGCTTAGCGGACTACAACAAAAACATTCAGTACTTC. Its protein product is CASSLADYNKNIQYF.

The table lists this clone with a few counts. J is TRBJ2-7 and V is TRBV4-2, with D perhaps assigned TRBD1 or TRBD2 (6 bases each). The CDR3 runs to 16 residues. The V gene lost 1 base and the J gene lost 7 bases, with 20 bases spanning the gap. Germline loops: CDR1 LGHNA, CDR2 YNFKEQ. CDR3 sequence: CASSQVGGFPAREQYF. Here the CDR3 DNA reads TGTGCCAGCAGCCAAGTGGGGGGCTTCCCCGCTCGGGAGCAGTACTTC.

V usage is TRBV5-1 and J usage is TRBJ2-3; D unresolved. This CDR3 comprises 16 residues. From germline, CDR1 is SGHRS and CDR2 YFSETQ. V shed 0 bases and J shed 0 bases, with 11 bases lying between them. The CDR3 protein is CASSLEARRSTDTQYF. CDR3 bases: TGCGCCAGCAGCTTGGAAGCCCGCCGCAGCACAGATACGCAGTATTTT.

The table lists this clone with a few counts. Within the sample, other DNA sequences also encode this same CDR3. The rearrangement uses TRBV6-6 and TRBJ2-1; 7 positions agree with TRBD1. The CDR3 runs to 13 residues. V gave up 6 bases and J gave up 3 bases; unmatched junction bases: 2. Germline V gives CDR1 MNHNY, CDR2 SVGAGI (reference sequence). CDR3: CASSRDSYNEQFF. CDR3 DNA sequence: TGTGCCAGCAGCAGGGACAGCTACAATGAGCAGTTCTTC.

J is TRBJ2-1 and V is TRBV11-2; D is possibly TRBD2 (6 bases). V lost 1 base and J 7 bases, leaving 14 bases between the germline ends. Per the germline V gene, CDR1 is SGHAT and CDR2 is FQNNGV. This CDR3 region has 15 residues. The CDR3 here is CASSLALTSWNEQFF. CDR3 DNA sequence: TGTGCCAGCAGCTTAGCACTTACTAGCTGGAATGAGCAGTTCTTC.

The J gene is TRBJ2-3, the V gene TRBV18, with TRBD2 identical over 7 bases. The germline CDR1 and CDR2 sequences are KGHSH and LQKENI. V shed 6 bases, J shed 3 bases, and the junction held 15 bases outside the gene matches. This CDR3 comprises 17 residues. The chain's CDR3 is CASSLSGRFRGTDTQYF. The CDR3 region has the DNA TGTGCCAGCTCCCTCTCCGGGAGGTTCCGAGGAACAGATACGCAGTATTTT.

This clone was found a few times. V and J are TRBV5-6 and TRBJ2-1; no reliable D call. Deletions cut 1 base from V and 0 bases from J, with 5 bases between. The germline CDR1 and CDR2 sequences are SGHDT and YYEEEE. CDR3 length: 14 residues. CDR3: CASSLRSSYNEQFF. The CDR3 DNA reads TGTGCCAGCAGCTTGCGTAGCTCCTACAATGAGCAGTTCTTC.

This clone was seen once. This sequence joins TRBV7-9 and TRBJ2-2, with 9 bases that match TRBD2. Germline trimming cut 6 bases from V and 5 bases from J; bases unmatched to any gene: 4. Germline assignment: CDR1 SEHNR and CDR2 FQNEAQ (reference sequence). CDR3 size: 14 residues. The CDR3 here is CASRLSGRTGELFF. CDR3 in DNA: TGTGCCAGCAGGTTAAGCGGGAGGACCGGGGAGCTGTTTTTT.

This rearrangement joins TRBV13 to TRBJ2-3, with D hard to call. The CDR3 has 12 residues. CDR1 and CDR2 (germline): PRHDT, FYEKMQ (reference sequence). Trimming cost V 1 base and J 7 bases, with 6 bases left between them. The CDR3 DNA reads as TGTGCCAGCAGCTTAGACCGAAATACGCAGTATTTT. It yields the protein CASSLDRNTQYF.

The rearrangement joins TRBV30 to TRBJ1-6; 8 bases match TRBD1. This CDR3 comprises 15 residues. With 6 bases clipped from V and 10 bases from J, the junction kept 14 bases outside the gene matches. Germline V lookup: CDR1 GTSNPN, CDR2 SVGIG (reference sequence). CDR3 nucleotides: TGTGCCTGCCGGACAGGGCAGGGTTCAGGGTCACCCCTCCACTTT. Translated: CACRTGQGSGSPLHF.